The 26 T cell receptor beta chains below come from one sample, sequenced in a study of T cell responses to AZD1222 COVID-19 vaccine. Data came from immunoSEQ multiplex PCR; TCRdb stores just in-frame clones and leaves some out. In the table there are some 160,000 clones, approximately 91% of which are singletons. The input for sequencing was peripheral blood, taken 28 days after the second AZD1222 dose. The source is an adult who received the AZD1222 COVID-19 vaccine.

The chain links TRBV5-8 to TRBJ1-1, with TRBD1 matching over 7 bases. The CDR3 length is 15 residues. CDR1 is SGHTS, CDR2 YDEGEE, per germline. V was pared by 2 bases and J by 1 base, with 5 bases of the junction left unmatched. This CDR3 is CASSLSTGRNTEAFF. For the CDR3, the DNA is TGTGCCAGCAGCTTATCGACAGGGAGGAACACTGAAGCTTTCTTT.

The chain links TRBV25-1 to TRBJ2-1, with 7 bases aligning to TRBD1. CDR1 and CDR2 from the germline V gene are MGHDK and SYGVNS. Trimming removed 3 bases from V and 9 bases from J; junction bases left unmatched: 2. The CDR3 has 12 amino acids. The CDR3 DNA is TGTGCCAGCAGTGAGACAGGGCCTGAGCAGTTCTTC. This gives the protein CASSETGPEQFF.

The chain uses TRBV5-6 and TRBJ2-4, with 14 bases aligning to TRBD2. This CDR3 has 17 amino acids. Germline trimming cut 4 bases from V and 3 bases from J; bases unmatched to any gene: 6. CDR1 SGHDT and CDR2 YYEEEE come from the germline V gene. The CDR3 loop is CASSAGLAGVGKNIQYF. Here the CDR3 DNA reads TGTGCCAGCAGCGCGGGACTAGCGGGAGTAGGCAAAAACATTCAGTACTTC.

The chain combines TRBV7-9 with TRBJ1-4; D may be TRBD1 (5 bases). The CDR3 is made up of 14 amino acids. Between the trimmed V and J ends, which lost 3 bases and 6 bases, there was a span of 11 bases. Per germline, CDR1 SEHNR and CDR2 FQNEAQ (reference sequence). The CDR3 sequence is CASSFGRGHEKLFF. Written as DNA, the CDR3 is TGTGCCAGCAGCTTCGGGCGGGGACATGAAAAACTGTTTTTT.

The chain couples TRBV11-2 to TRBJ1-6; 9 bases fit TRBD1. CDR1 and CDR2 (germline): SGHAT, FQNNGV. The CDR3 covers 16 residues. V shed 5 bases, J shed 0 bases, and the junction held 2 bases outside the gene matches. CDR3 sequence (DNA): TGTGCCAGCAGCCCGGGACAGGGCTCCTATAATTCACCCCTCCACTTT. This encodes CASSPGQGSYNSPLHF.

J is TRBJ2-2 and V is TRBV18; no definite D call. The V and J ends lost 1 base and 2 bases respectively, with 11 bases between them. Germline V gene lookup returns CDR1 KGHSH and CDR2 LQKENI. The length of the CDR3 is 16 residues. The CDR3 DNA sequence: TGTGCCAGCTCACCACGAGGTTCCACCAACACCGGGGAGCTGTTTTTT. Translated, it gives CASSPRGSTNTGELFF.

V is TRBV7-9 and J is TRBJ1-4, with 8 bases aligning to TRBD1. V lost 1 base, J lost 2 bases, and 0 bases stayed unmatched. This CDR3 has 15 residues. Germline V gene sequence: CDR1 SEHNR, CDR2 FQNEAQ (reference sequence). In nucleotides, the CDR3 is TGTGCCAGCAGCTTAGACAGGGGGACTAATGAAAAACTGTTTTTT. This gives the protein CASSLDRGTNEKLFF. Filled out from reference TRBV7-9 and TRBJ1-4, the complete variable domain reads DTGVSQNPRHKITKRGQNVTFRCDPISEHNRLYWYRQTLGQGPEFLTYFQNEAQLEKSRLLSDRFSAERPKGSFSTLEIQRTEQGDSAMYLCASSLDRGTNEKLFFGSGTQLSVL.

J is TRBJ2-1 and V is TRBV18; D is unresolved. Per germline, CDR1 KGHSH and CDR2 LQKENI. V dropped 1 base and J dropped 8 bases, with 9 bases sitting between them. The CDR3 is 13 amino acids. The CDR3 DNA follows: TGTGCCAGCTCACCACTAGAGGTCTATGAGCAGTTCTTC. This codes for CASSPLEVYEQFF.

V usage is TRBV6-5 and J usage is TRBJ1-4; D call uncertain. The CDR3 covers 15 residues. Germline V gives CDR1 MNHEY, CDR2 SVGAGI. Trimming took off 0 bases at V and 4 bases at J, with 9 bases between the two ends. In nucleotides, the CDR3 is TGTGCCAGCAGTTACTCAGGGCGAAATAATGAAAAACTGTTTTTT. Translating it yields CASSYSGRNNEKLFF.

V is TRBV5-1 and J is TRBJ2-1; no firm D call. The CDR3 runs to 11 residues. CDR1 and CDR2 (germline): SGHRS, YFSETQ. Trimming shortened V by 4 bases and J by 4 bases, and 3 bases separated the two germline ends. This CDR3 is CASSQYNEQFF. DNA for the CDR3: TGCGCCAGCAGCCAGTACAATGAGCAGTTCTTC. Complete variable domain (other parts from reference TRBV5-1 and TRBJ2-1): KAGVTQTPRYLIKTRGQQVTLSCSPISGHRSVSWYQQTPGQGLQFLFEYFSETQRNKGNFPGRFSGRQFSNSRSEMNVSTLELGDSALYLCASSQYNEQFFGPGTRLTVL.

This clone was recorded once. V and J are TRBV5-4 and TRBJ1-1; weak D call: TRBD1 (5 bases). The CDR3 is made up of 13 amino acids. V dropped 4 bases and J dropped 10 bases, with 17 bases sitting between them. The germline CDR1 and CDR2 sequences are SGHNT and YYREEE (reference sequence). Here the CDR3 reads CASSPSWGGRAFF. CDR3 nucleotide sequence: TGTGCCAGCAGCCCGTCCTGGGGCGGGCGAGCTTTCTTT.

The V gene is TRBV2, the J gene TRBJ1-1; D is perhaps TRBD1 (6 bases). Looked up from germline, CDR1 is SNHLY and CDR2 is FYNNEI. Trimming left V 6 bases short and J 7 bases short, with 18 bases between. The CDR3 length is 14 residues. CDR3 DNA: TGTGCCAGCAGGCAACAGGGCCCGAGGAGTGAAGCTTTCTTT. Protein product: CASRQQGPRSEAFF.

The CDR3 bases are TGTGCCAGCAAGGCCAGCGGGAGTCTGGACGAGCAGTACTTC. It is translated as CASKASGSLDEQYF. The chain has TRBV25-1 and TRBJ2-7; TRBD2 aligns across 8 bases. The CDR3 runs 14 residues. Germline trimming cut 7 bases from V and 5 bases from J; bases unmatched to any gene: 10. Germline V gives CDR1 MGHDK, CDR2 SYGVNS.

The chain couples TRBV7-8 to TRBJ1-6; a weak D match, TRBD1 (6 bases). Germline values: CDR1 SGHVS, CDR2 FQNEAQ. The ends were cut back, 10 bases at V and 7 bases at J, with 17 bases in the middle. The CDR3 is 14 residues long. CDR3 sequence: CATRTGSGNSPLHF. The DNA for the CDR3 is TGTGCCACCCGAACAGGGTCCGGGAATTCACCCCTCCACTTT. Variable domain in full (rest from reference TRBV7-8 and TRBJ1-6): GAGVSQSPRYKVAKRGQDVALRCDPISGHVSLFWYQQALGQGPEFLTYFQNEAQLDKSGLPSDRFFAERPEGSVSTLKIQRTQQEDSAVYLCATRTGSGNSPLHFGNGTRLTVT.

The V and J genes are TRBV27 and TRBJ2-7, with D maybe TRBD2 (5 bases). CDR1 is MNHEY, CDR2 SMNVEV, per germline (reference sequence). The CDR3 covers 14 residues. V was clipped by 2 bases and J by 0 bases, with 8 bases between them. The CDR3 coding sequence is TGTGCCAGCAGTTTAGGTCGGGGCTCCTACGAGCAGTACTTC. Amino acids: CASSLGRGSYEQYF.

This clone was seen just once. The rearrangement joins TRBV10-3 to TRBJ2-1, with 8 bases aligning to TRBD2. V shed 4 bases, J shed 7 bases, and the junction held 12 bases outside the gene matches. Germline loops: CDR1 ENHRY, CDR2 SYGVKD. The CDR3 has 16 amino acids. The CDR3 loop reads CAISVFGGAGVNEQFF. The CDR3 DNA reads TGTGCCATCAGTGTCTTCGGGGGAGCGGGGGTGAATGAGCAGTTCTTC.

J is TRBJ2-7 and V is TRBV6-5; D gene ambiguous. The CDR3 has 16 amino acids. Trimming cost V 4 bases and J 7 bases, with 23 bases left between them. The germline CDR1 and CDR2 sequences are MNHEY and SVGAGI. CDR3 residues: CASSLRAETLVVEQYF. As DNA, the CDR3 is TGTGCCAGCAGTTTGCGTGCCGAGACACTGGTCGTGGAGCAGTACTTC.

V usage is TRBV5-1 and J usage is TRBJ1-1; tentative D call: TRBD1 (5 bases). This CDR3 is built from 14 residues. The germline V gene encodes CDR1 SGHRS and CDR2 YFSETQ. The V gene lost 2 bases and the J gene lost 1 base, with 9 bases spanning the gap. The CDR3 is CASSFRQQNTEAFF. CDR3 coding DNA: TGCGCCAGCAGCTTTAGACAGCAGAACACTGAAGCTTTCTTT.

The chain is built from TRBV19 and TRBJ1-2; TRBD1 might be the D (6 bases). This CDR3 has 9 amino acids. V lost 11 bases and J lost 7, with 8 bases in between. Germline CDR1 reads LNHDA; CDR2 reads SQIVND (reference sequence). The CDR3 here is CASGAGYTF. The CDR3 DNA reads as TGTGCCTCGGGGGCTGGCTACACCTTC.

V usage is TRBV6-6 and J usage is TRBJ1-1; D remains ambiguous. V was shortened by 5 bases and J by 3 bases, with 16 bases between the two germline ends. Per the germline V gene, CDR1 is MNHNY and CDR2 is SVGAGI (reference sequence). This CDR3 is built from 15 residues. The DNA of the CDR3 is TGTGCCAGCAGTGCCGGACTAGGATGGGACACTGAAGCTTTCTTT. Its protein product is CASSAGLGWDTEAFF.

CDR3 residues: CATSREDLPPYGYTF. The CDR3 nucleotides read TGTGCCACCAGCAGAGAGGACCTCCCCCCATATGGCTACACCTTC. This chain connects TRBV15 to TRBJ1-2; D unresolved. Germline V gene data show CDR1 as LNHNV and CDR2 as YYDKDF (reference sequence). The CDR3 is 15 residues long. Trimming cost V 0 bases and J 5 bases, with 13 bases left between them.

This chain uses TRBV30 with TRBJ2-3; D is perhaps TRBD1 (6 bases). Germline CDR1 GTSNPN, CDR2 SVGIG (reference sequence). This CDR3 is built from 14 residues. Trimming removed 4 bases from V and 1 base from J, with 12 bases in between. The CDR3 coding sequence is TGTGCCTGGAAGACGGGACATCGCACAGATACGCAGTATTTT. This codes for CAWKTGHRTDTQYF.

This sequence joins TRBV18 and TRBJ1-6; 7 bases agree with TRBD1. The germline gives CDR1 KGHSH, CDR2 LQKENI. The CDR3 loop spans 16 amino acids. Germline trimming cut 4 bases from V and 7 bases from J; bases unmatched to any gene: 10. The CDR3 DNA sequence: TGTGCCAGCTCACGTTCTCGGGGACAGCTAAATTCACCCCTCCACTTT. It codes for CASSRSRGQLNSPLHF. The full variable domain, its missing parts supplied by reference TRBV18 and TRBJ1-6, is NAGVMQNPRHLVRRRGQEARLRCSPMKGHSHVYWYRQLPEEGLKFMVYLQKENIIDESGMPKERFSAEFPKEGPSILRIQQVVRGDSAAYFCASSRSRGQLNSPLHFGNGTRLTVT.

This clone came up once. This chain uses TRBV7-6 with TRBJ1-2; D unclear. Germline-derived CDR1 and CDR2 are SGHVS and FNYEAQ. The CDR3 is made up of 12 amino acids. Trimming shortened V by 3 bases and J by 4 bases, and 6 bases separated the two germline ends. Written as DNA, the CDR3 is TGTGCCAGCAGCTTTTCAATCTATGGCTACACCTTC. Encoded protein: CASSFSIYGYTF.

V usage is TRBV5-8 and J usage is TRBJ2-2, with TRBD1 matching over 8 bases. Germline-derived CDR1 and CDR2 are SGHTS and YDEGEE. The CDR3 runs to 15 residues. V was clipped by 4 bases and J by 6 bases; unmatched bases: 8. CDR3 nucleotides: TGTGCCAGCAGCGGAAGGGACAGGTCGTCCGGGGAGCTGTTTTTT. It yields the protein CASSGRDRSSGELFF.

The genes are TRBV9 and TRBJ1-1; unclear D gene. The germline CDR1 and CDR2 sequences are SGDLS and YYNGEE. The V end lost 0 bases, the J end lost 1 base, and 10 bases lay between the germline ends. This CDR3 comprises 15 residues. The CDR3 loop is CASSVARVGNTEAFF. CDR3 nucleotide sequence: TGTGCCAGCAGCGTAGCTCGGGTCGGGAACACTGAAGCTTTCTTT. Full variable domain (rest looked up from reference TRBV9 and TRBJ1-1): DSGVTQTPKHLITATGQRVTLRCSPRSGDLSVYWYQQSLDQGLQFLIQYYNGEERAKGNILERFSAQQFPDLHSELNLSSLELGDSALYFCASSVARVGNTEAFFGQGTRLTVV.